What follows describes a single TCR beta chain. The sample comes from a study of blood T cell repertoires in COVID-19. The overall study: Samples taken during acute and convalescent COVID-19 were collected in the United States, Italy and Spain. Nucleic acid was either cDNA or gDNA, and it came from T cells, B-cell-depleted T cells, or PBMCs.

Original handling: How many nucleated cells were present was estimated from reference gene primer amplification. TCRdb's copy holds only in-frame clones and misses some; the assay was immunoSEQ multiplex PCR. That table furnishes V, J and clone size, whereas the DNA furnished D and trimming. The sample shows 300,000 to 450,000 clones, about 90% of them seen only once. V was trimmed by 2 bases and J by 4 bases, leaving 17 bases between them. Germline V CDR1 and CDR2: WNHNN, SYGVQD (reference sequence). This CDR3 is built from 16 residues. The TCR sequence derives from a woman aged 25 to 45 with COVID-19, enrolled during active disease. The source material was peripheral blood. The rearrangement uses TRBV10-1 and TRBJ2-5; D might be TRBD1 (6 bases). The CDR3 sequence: CASSEGQGPGGETQYF. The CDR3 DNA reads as TGCGCCAGCAGTGAGGGGCAGGGGCCTGGAGGAGAGACCCAGTACTTC.